The rows below give T cell receptor beta chains drawn from one sample of a study of blood T cell repertoires in COVID-19. Some clones are missing from TCRdb's copy, which holds only in-frame ones; the method was immunoSEQ multiplex PCR. Of hundreds of thousands of clones in the sample, more than 80% were seen once. The sequencing sample was made of PBMCs or T cells enriched from blood (not recorded which). All receptors derive from a man aged 50 or older who had been exposed to COVID-19. CDR3s include the opening cysteine and the closing phenylalanine or tryptophan. D genes are given only for firm matches. Expanded clones are given a class, and other clones once, few, many or no size at all.

.,TRBV16,TRBJ1-5,.,TGTGCCAGCAGTTCCGGGGATCAAAATCAGCCCCAGCATTTT,CASSSGDQNQPQHF
.,TRBV7-8,TRBJ1-5,.,TGTGCCAGCAGCTTGGGTTACACAGACCTAAATCAGCCCCAGCATTTT,CASSLGYTDLNQPQHF
.,TRBV18,TRBJ1-1,TRBD1,TGTGCCAGCTCACCACCCGACAGGGGCCCTCACGACCCTGAAGCTTTCTTT,CASSPPDRGPHDPEAFF
.,TRBV10-3,TRBJ1-1,TRBD1,TGTGCCATCAGTGGTACGGGACAGGGGAGCACTGAAGCTTTCTTT,CAISGTGQGSTEAFF
.,TRBV5-1,TRBJ1-4,.,TGCGCCAGCAGCCCGGGGGTAACTAATGAAAAACTGTTTTTT,CASSPGVTNEKLFF
.,TRBV15,TRBJ1-3,.,TGTGCCACCAGCAGGGACCAGGGTGCTGGAAACACCATATATTTT,CATSRDQGAGNTIYF
.,TRBV7-4,TRBJ1-5,.,TGTGCCAGCAGCTTTGCCCAGGGGCAGGTCAATCAGCCCCAGCATTTT,CASSFAQGQVNQPQHF
.,TRBV12-3/TRBV12-4,TRBJ1-2,.,TGTGCCAGCAGACGGACGGGAATAAATGGCTACACCTTC,CASRRTGINGYTF
.,TRBV11-3,TRBJ1-1,.,TGTGCCAGCAGCTTAGAGGGCGGGGAAGCTTTCTTT,CASSLEGGEAFF
.,TRBV2,TRBJ2-3,TRBD2,TGTGCCAGCAGTAATAGCGGGAGGGCCTGGGTAGATACGCAGTATTTT,CASSNSGRAWVDTQYF
.,TRBV9,TRBJ2-1,TRBD1,TGTGCCAGCAGCGCAAGACAGGGCCGGACGGATGAGCAGTTCTTC,CASSARQGRTDEQFF
.,TRBV9,TRBJ1-4,.,TGTGCCAGCAGCGCAGACAGTACAACTAATGAAAAACTGTTTTTT,CASSADSTTNEKLFF
.,TRBV6-5,TRBJ2-2,.,TGTGCCATCCAACAGGCGAACACCGGGGAGCTGTTTTTT,CAIQQANTGELFF
.,TRBV21-1,TRBJ2-3,.,TGTGCCAGCAGCAAAGTCTACCCCCCTCCAGGAGGAGATACGCAGTATTTT,CASSKVYPPPGGDTQYF
.,TRBV5-4,TRBJ2-7,TRBD1,TGTGCCAGCACCTCCCCAGACAGGGCCTACGAGCAGTACTTC,CASTSPDRAYEQYF
.,TRBV29-1,TRBJ1-2,.,TGCAGCGTTGAACCACAGCGTACAGGGCTCGGCTACACCTTC,CSVEPQRTGLGYTF
few,TRBV28,TRBJ2-1,.,TGTGCCAGCAGTTTAGAGGGGACTCCAAGGTACAATGAGCAGTTCTTC,CASSLEGTPRYNEQFF
few,TRBV11-2,TRBJ1-5,.,TGTGCCAGCAGCCCCTTTCCGGACAGTGACAATCAGCCCCAGCATTTT,CASSPFPDSDNQPQHF
.,TRBV5-4,TRBJ2-3,TRBD2,TGTGCCAGCAGCTTGAGGACTAGCGGGGATAGCACAGATACGCAGTATTTT,CASSLRTSGDSTDTQYF
.,TRBV28,TRBJ2-3,TRBD2,TGTGCCAGCAGTTTACCCCTGCGGGGGTGGCTGACAGATACGCAGTATTTT,CASSLPLRGWLTDTQYF
.,TRBV7-3,TRBJ2-3,TRBD1,TGTGCCAGCAGCCCCGACAGGGTGTCGCAGTATTTT,CASSPDRVSQYF
.,TRBV6-2/TRBV6-3,TRBJ2-1,.,TGTGCCAGCAGCGAGTTCCCAACCTACAATGAGCAGTTCTTC,CASSEFPTYNEQFF
.,TRBV6-5,TRBJ1-4,.,TGTGCCAGCAGTTACTCGATGGCGGCTCCTGAGGAAAAACTGTTTTTT,CASSYSMAAPEEKLFF
once,TRBV5-1,TRBJ2-5,TRBD1,TGCGCCAGCAGCTTGGGCCGCCGGGACAGGCGACAAGAGACCCAGTACTTC,CASSLGRRDRRQETQYF
.,TRBV7-8,TRBJ1-1,.,TGTGCCAGCAGCCTTAACGTTGGCCAGGGTGAAGCTTTCTTT,CASSLNVGQGEAFF
.,TRBV28,TRBJ1-2,TRBD1,TGTGCCAGCACCCTGGGGGGACAGACCTCTAACTATGGCTACACCTTC,CASTLGGQTSNYGYTF
.,TRBV25-1,TRBJ1-1,TRBD1,TGTGCCAGCAGTTGGGAGACAGGGGATGCTTTCTTT,CASSWETGDAFF
.,TRBV6-5,TRBJ2-5,.,TGTGCCAGCACCGGACTGGCGGTCTCTCAAGAGACCCAGTACTTC,CASTGLAVSQETQYF
.,TRBV7-2,TRBJ2-7,TRBD1,TGTGCCAGCAGCTTAGTATTTATTGGGACAGGGGCTGGGGAGCAGTACTTC,CASSLVFIGTGAGEQYF
.,TRBV5-1,TRBJ2-5,.,TGCGCCAGCAGCTTGATGGACACTATGGTACAAGAGACCCAGTACTTC,CASSLMDTMVQETQYF
.,TRBV11-2,TRBJ2-7,.,TGTGCCAGCAGCTTATCGGTGACTCCCACGCCCTACGAGCAGTACTTC,CASSLSVTPTPYEQYF
.,TRBV28,TRBJ1-5,.,TGTGCCAGCAGCGGAACAGGAACGTTCAATCAGCCCCAGCATTTT,CASSGTGTFNQPQHF
.,TRBV20-1,TRBJ2-3,.,TGCAGTGCAACCTTACGGGATACGCAGTATTTT,CSATLRDTQYF
.,TRBV19,TRBJ1-5,.,TGTGCCAGTAGCACATTTGGGCTGGGTCGGAATCAGCCCCAGCATTTT,CASSTFGLGRNQPQHF
.,TRBV5-4,TRBJ2-3,TRBD2,TGTGCCAGCAGCACGACTAGCGGGGGGGGAGATACGCAGTATTTT,CASSTTSGGGDTQYF
.,TRBV2,TRBJ2-5,.,TGTGCCAGCAGTGATGGGAGGCTCCAAGAGACCCAGTACTTC,CASSDGRLQETQYF
.,TRBV5-4,TRBJ1-4,TRBD1,TGTGCCAGCAGCTACCGGGACAGGGGAGGTGAAAAACTGTTTTTT,CASSYRDRGGEKLFF
once,TRBV6-5,TRBJ1-2,.,TGTGCCAGCAGTCGGACAGCCTTCTATGGCTACACCTTC,CASSRTAFYGYTF
.,TRBV4-1,TRBJ2-2,TRBD1,TGCGCCAGCAGCCAATTACAGGGGGCCGGGGAGCTGTTTTTT,CASSQLQGAGELFF
.,TRBV12-3/TRBV12-4,TRBJ2-5,.,TGTGCCAGCAGCTACCAAGAGACCCAGTACTTC,CASSYQETQYF
once,TRBV19,TRBJ2-1,TRBD2,TGTGCCAGTAGTACCTCCCTGGCGGGAGGCCTATACAATGAGCAGTTCTTC,CASSTSLAGGLYNEQFF
.,TRBV11-3,TRBJ2-5,.,TGTGCCAGCAGCTTGAGGGGGGAGACCCAGTACTTC,CASSLRGETQYF